These 22 T cell receptor beta chains were all obtained from the same sample, sequenced in a study of a mutant IDH1 vaccine in newly diagnosed glioma. The assay was immunoSEQ multiplex PCR, and TCRdb's table has in-frame clones only and misses some. The data show 30,000 to 40,000 clones, roughly 78% seen once. Indicated time point: baseline, week 1 (first vaccination visit). Treatment noted: pre-vaccination baseline after standard-of-care therapy. Specimen: PBMCs, collected from a glioma patient treated with radiotherapy, temozolomide or both. Source of these receptors: a man aged 35-49 years with glioma. Some clones in this sample may be carry-over from other donors' samples.

The chain employs TRBV18 and TRBJ2-7; D is unclear. The CDR3 spans 15 residues. V lost 3 bases and J lost 3, with 15 bases in between. Germline loops: CDR1 KGHSH, CDR2 LQKENI. Here the CDR3 reads CASSPRGARVYEQYF. The CDR3 DNA follows: TGTGCCAGCTCACCTCGTGGAGCCCGTGTCTACGAGCAGTACTTC.

V is TRBV7-9 and J is TRBJ2-5, with 8 nucleotides matching TRBD1. This CDR3 spans 16 amino acids. Germline assignment: CDR1 SEHNR and CDR2 FQNEAQ (reference sequence). Unmatched junction bases numbered 9, after V lost 1 base and J lost 5 bases. CDR3 sequence: CASSLVGQGAVETQYF. The CDR3 coding sequence is TGTGCCAGCAGCTTAGTCGGCCAGGGGGCCGTTGAGACCCAGTACTTC. The full variable domain, rest sourced from reference TRBV7-9 and TRBJ2-5, is DTGVSQNPRHKITKRGQNVTFRCDPISEHNRLYWYRQTLGQGPEFLTYFQNEAQLEKSRLLSDRFSAERPKGSFSTLEIQRTEQGDSAMYLCASSLVGQGAVETQYFGPGTRLLVL.

This chain uses TRBV11-3 with TRBJ1-1; D is unresolved. CDR1 is SGHNT and CDR2 is YENEEA in the germline V gene. The V end was cut by 1 base, the J end by 3 bases, with 6 bases between. The CDR3 runs 13 residues. CDR3 coding DNA: TGTGCCAGCAGCTTAGTGTCGGACACTGAAGCTTTCTTT. The encoded protein is CASSLVSDTEAFF.

This clone was detected a few times. The chain has TRBV4-1 and TRBJ2-7; 7 nucleotides align to TRBD1. Germline CDR1 and CDR2: MGHRA and YSYEKL. The CDR3 spans 14 residues. The trim removed 6 bases at V and 0 bases at J, leaving 5 bases unmatched. CDR3 bases: TGCGCCAGCAGTCGACAGGGAAACTCCTACGAGCAGTACTTC. Its protein product is CASSRQGNSYEQYF.

The rearrangement joins TRBV6-6 to TRBJ2-1; D may match TRBD1 or TRBD2 (6 bases each). Trimming took 0 bases from V and 12 from J, leaving 21 bases between them. CDR1 and CDR2 from the germline V gene are MNHNY and SVGAGI (reference sequence). This CDR3 contains 16 residues. The CDR3 loop is CASSYSMGGGEVRQFF. The CDR3 DNA sequence: TGTGCCAGCAGTTACTCGATGGGGGGCGGGGAGGTTAGGCAGTTCTTC.

The chain recombines TRBV2 with TRBJ2-7; no clear D. Trimming shortened V by 2 bases and J by 3 bases, and 5 bases separated the two germline ends. Germline CDR1 is SNHLY and CDR2 is FYNNEI. CDR3 length: 12 residues. The CDR3 loop is CASSEKVYEQYF. CDR3 bases: TGTGCCAGCAGTGAAAAGGTCTACGAGCAGTACTTC.

The chain uses TRBV4-2 and TRBJ2-6, with D unclear. V was cut by 0 bases and J by 0 bases, with 6 bases left in between. This CDR3 is built from 16 residues. The germline gives CDR1 LGHNA, CDR2 YNFKEQ. Written as DNA, the CDR3 is TGTGCCAGCAGCCAAGATCCGCACTCTGGGGCCAACGTCCTGACTTTC. Translating it yields CASSQDPHSGANVLTF.

The V and J genes are TRBV5-4 and TRBJ2-1; maybe TRBD1 (5 bases). This CDR3 has 15 amino acids. Germline lookup yields CDR1 SGHNT and CDR2 YYREEE (reference sequence). Trimming removed 5 bases from V and 0 bases from J, with 12 bases in between. CDR3 coding DNA: TGTGCCAGCAGACCGACAGAGAGCTCCTACAATGAGCAGTTCTTC. It is translated as CASRPTESSYNEQFF. Looking up the rest from reference TRBV5-4 and TRBJ2-1 gives the full variable domain: ETGVTQSPTHLIKTRGQQVTLRCSSQSGHNTVSWYQQALGQGPQFIFQYYREEENGRGNFPPRFSGLQFPNYSSELNVNALELDDSALYLCASRPTESSYNEQFFGPGTRLTVL.

This chain uses TRBV6-5 with TRBJ1-6, with D possibly TRBD1 on 5 matching bases. The CDR3 contains 16 residues. V was trimmed by 2 bases and J by 9 bases, leaving 17 bases between them. Per the germline V gene, CDR1 is MNHEY and CDR2 is SVGAGI. The CDR3 loop is CASSYTRVGAISPLHF. CDR3 sequence (DNA): TGTGCCAGCAGTTACACCCGGGTAGGGGCTATTTCACCCCTCCACTTT.

The chain joins TRBV19 to TRBJ2-7; 8 bases match TRBD2. Looked up from germline, CDR1 is LNHDA and CDR2 is SQIVND (reference sequence). The length of the CDR3 is 13 residues. V dropped 5 bases and J dropped 3; count of bases not matched to a gene: 3. CDR3 protein: CASSAGGSYEQYF. The CDR3 nucleotides read TGTGCCAGTAGTGCGGGAGGTAGCTACGAGCAGTACTTC.

This clone appeared once. The rearrangement links TRBV9 to TRBJ1-6; maybe TRBD1 (6 bases). V gave up 0 bases and J gave up 12 bases, with 13 bases separating them. Germline V gene data show CDR1 as SGDLS and CDR2 as YYNGEE. The CDR3 contains 14 residues. Here the CDR3 DNA reads TGTGCCAGCAGCGTAGGGACAGACCCTGAACCCCTCCACTTT. Translated: CASSVGTDPEPLHF.

In this sample, this clone turned up a few times. This sequence joins TRBV7-3 and TRBJ2-7; D is uncertain. Per the germline V gene, CDR1 is SGHTA and CDR2 is FQGTGA. V dropped 2 bases and J dropped 5 bases, with 10 bases sitting between them. The CDR3 runs 13 residues. The CDR3: CASSLVPLDEQYF. The CDR3 bases are TGTGCCAGCAGCTTAGTACCCCTAGACGAGCAGTACTTC.

The V gene is TRBV9, the J gene TRBJ1-2, with 9 bases that match TRBD1. The CDR3 spans 15 residues. The J segment lost 2 bases and the V segment lost 5 bases, leaving 7 bases of the junction unmatched. In germline, CDR1 is SGDLS, CDR2 YYNGEE. The CDR3 sequence is CASSDYRGRNYGYTF. CDR3 sequence (DNA): TGTGCCAGCAGTGACTACAGGGGGCGGAACTATGGCTACACCTTC.

The V and J genes are TRBV19 and TRBJ1-5; D gene unclear. Trimming pared 7 bases from V and 8 bases from J, leaving 18 bases between. The CDR3 has 14 amino acids. Looked up from germline, CDR1 is LNHDA and CDR2 is SQIVND (reference sequence). The CDR3 spells CASNADHLWEPQHF. The CDR3 DNA reads as TGTGCCAGTAACGCGGACCACCTATGGGAGCCCCAGCATTTT.

The chain couples TRBV18 to TRBJ1-1; the match to TRBD1 covers 7 bases. J lost 5 bases, V lost 2 bases, and 11 bases had no gene match. Germline values: CDR1 KGHSH, CDR2 LQKENI. The CDR3 extends over 16 amino acids. CDR3 amino acids: CASSPSLIRGKTEAFF. The CDR3 DNA reads as TGTGCCAGCTCACCATCTTTAATCAGGGGGAAGACTGAAGCTTTCTTT.

This chain links TRBV4-1 with TRBJ1-1; the D is unclear. This CDR3 comprises 12 residues. The V gene's germline CDR1 is MGHRA and CDR2 YSYEKL. Trimming removed 1 base at V and 1 base at J, with 1 base between. CDR3 nucleotides: TGCGCCAGCAGCCAAGCGAACACTGAAGCTTTCTTT. Amino acids: CASSQANTEAFF.

V gene TRBV5-4 combines with J gene TRBJ1-2; D unresolved. Trimming cost V 1 base and J 7 bases, with 14 bases left between them. CDR1 and CDR2 from the germline V gene are SGHNT and YYREEE (reference sequence). This CDR3 region has 14 residues. The CDR3 nucleotides are TGTGCCAGCAGCTTGTACGGCTCCCGAGGTGGCTACACCTTC. Translating it yields CASSLYGSRGGYTF.

The CDR3 reads CASSLAGLGEKLFF. The CDR3 nucleotides read TGTGCCAGCAGCTTAGCAGGGCTTGGGGAAAAACTGTTTTTT. The genes are TRBV5-6 and TRBJ1-4; D perhaps matches TRBD1 (5 bases). The V end lost 2 bases, the J end lost 8 bases, and 13 bases lay between the germline ends. The germline gives CDR1 SGHDT, CDR2 YYEEEE. This CDR3 has 14 amino acids.

The rearrangement uses TRBV10-3 and TRBJ1-1; TRBD1 matches at 8 bases. The CDR3 loop spans 13 amino acids. CDR1 ENHRY and CDR2 SYGVKD come from the germline V gene. With V trimmed by 5 bases and J by 4 bases, 3 bases remained unmatched. DNA of the CDR3: TGTGCCATCAGTTACGACAGGGGCACTGAAGCTTTCTTT. Its translation: CAISYDRGTEAFF.

This rearrangement joins TRBV7-9 to TRBJ1-3, with D maybe TRBD1 (6 bases). Trimming took off 5 bases at V and 0 bases at J, with 14 bases between the two ends. Looked up from germline, CDR1 is SEHNR and CDR2 is FQNEAQ (reference sequence). This CDR3 is 16 amino acids long. CDR3 DNA: TGTGCCAGCAGCCGCTGGACAGTGATCTCTGGAAACACCATATATTTT. As protein: CASSRWTVISGNTIYF.

The chain is built from TRBV18 and TRBJ1-6; maybe TRBD1 (5 bases). Trimming took 5 bases from V and 6 from J, leaving 17 bases between them. Germline V gives CDR1 KGHSH, CDR2 LQKENI. The CDR3 contains 16 residues. CDR3 nucleotide sequence: TGTGCCAGCTCAAGATCGACCGGGGGAGGTAATTCACCCCTCCACTTT. It is translated as CASSRSTGGGNSPLHF.

The table lists this clone with a few counts. The chain carries TRBV15 and TRBJ1-1; 8 bases are a match to TRBD1. With 3 bases clipped from V and 5 bases from J, the junction kept 8 bases outside the gene matches. The length of the CDR3 is 15 residues. CDR1 is LNHNV and CDR2 is YYDKDF in the germline V gene (reference sequence). CDR3 DNA sequence: TGTGCCACCAGCAGTGGACAGGGAAGAGGTACTGAAGCTTTCTTT. Its translation is CATSSGQGRGTEAFF.